This T cell receptor beta chain stems from a study of T cells in Graves' hyperthyroidism and ophthalmopathy. Together with thyroid ultrasound, orbital computed tomography, serum thyroxine and TRAb, clinical symptoms were used for diagnoses. The study collected blood at first hyperthyroidism diagnosis, before any ophthalmopathy symptoms arose. TCR beta CDR3 sequences were amplified from RNA transcripts. During a first-round RT-PCR of the TCR CDR3, the HTBI primer set was used. MiXCR was run by TCRdb on the multiplex PCR reads, yielding one entry per CDR3 protein. The data hold about 280,000 distinct CDR3 sequences, with under 30% observed a single time. The sample holds many counts of this clonotype. What it binds is unknown. Whole-study findings and limits: Researchers report that a 13 V-J model separated ophthalmopathy from stable hyperthyroidism. Blood also held most thyroid clonotypes expanded beyond 0.001.

Trimming at V came to 3 bases and at J to 5 bases, leaving 16 bases not matched to a gene. The CDR3 contains 19 residues. Per the germline V gene, CDR1 is MNHEY and CDR2 is SVGAGI. The J gene is TRBJ2-2, the V gene TRBV6-5; 9 bases agree with TRBD2. Sequencing was performed on blood. This sequence originates from a middle-aged man with Graves' hyperthyroidism that later progressed to Graves' ophthalmopathy. The CDR3 DNA is TGTGCCAGCAGTTATCGATCCCTCTCTAGGGCGGGAGGGACCGGGGAGCTGTTTTTT. Translated: CASSYRSLSRAGGTGELFF.